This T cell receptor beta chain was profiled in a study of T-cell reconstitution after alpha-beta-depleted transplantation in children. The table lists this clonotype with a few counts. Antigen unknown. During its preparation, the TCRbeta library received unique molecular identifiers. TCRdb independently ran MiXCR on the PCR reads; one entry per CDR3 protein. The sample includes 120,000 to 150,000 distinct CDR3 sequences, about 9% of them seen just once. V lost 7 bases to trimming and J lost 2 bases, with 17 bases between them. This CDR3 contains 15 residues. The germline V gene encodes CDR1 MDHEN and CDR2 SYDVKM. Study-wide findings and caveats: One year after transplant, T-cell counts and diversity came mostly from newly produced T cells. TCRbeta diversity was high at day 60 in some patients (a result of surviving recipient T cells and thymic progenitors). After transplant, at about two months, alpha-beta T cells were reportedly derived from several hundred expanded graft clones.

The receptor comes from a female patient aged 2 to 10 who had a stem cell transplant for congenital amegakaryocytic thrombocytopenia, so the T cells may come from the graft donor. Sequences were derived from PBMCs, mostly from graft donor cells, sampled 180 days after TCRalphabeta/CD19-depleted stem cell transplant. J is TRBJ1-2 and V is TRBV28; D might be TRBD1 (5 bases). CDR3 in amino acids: CASIPGTELNYGYTF. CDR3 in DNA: TGTGCCAGCATTCCGGGGACGGAACTCAACTATGGCTACACCTTC.